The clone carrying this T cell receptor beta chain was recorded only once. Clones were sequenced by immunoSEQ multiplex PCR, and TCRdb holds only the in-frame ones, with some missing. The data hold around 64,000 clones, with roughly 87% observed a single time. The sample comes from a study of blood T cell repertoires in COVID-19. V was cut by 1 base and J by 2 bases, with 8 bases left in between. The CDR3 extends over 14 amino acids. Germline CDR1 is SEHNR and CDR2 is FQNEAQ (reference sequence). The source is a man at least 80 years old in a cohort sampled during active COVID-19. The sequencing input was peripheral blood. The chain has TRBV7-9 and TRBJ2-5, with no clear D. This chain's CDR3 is CASSLVSGQETQYF. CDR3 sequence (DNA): TGTGCCAGCAGCTTAGTGTCGGGTCAAGAGACCCAGTACTTC.